These 5 T cell receptor beta chains originate from one sample sequenced in a study of Ad26.COV2.S vaccination and SARS-CoV-2 variants. The sample's treatment: about 20 received Ad26.COV2.S at low or high dose, single or two shots; about 5 received placebo; per-sample allocation not given. On day 63 after the first injection, vaccine and placebo recipients gave samples. TCRdb's table, derived via immunoSEQ multiplex PCR, lists solely in-frame clones and lacks some. The table records fewer than 800,000 clones, around 89% of them present only once. Sample: peripheral blood, taken in a trial of Ad26.COV2.S vaccine versus placebo. Source of these receptors: a person between 18 and 59 years old who received the Ad26.COV2.S COVID-19 vaccine or a placebo.

This chain links TRBV19 with TRBJ2-7, with TRBD1 matching 9 bases. V lost 3 bases, J lost 4 bases, and 7 bases stayed unmatched. Germline CDR1 reads LNHDA; CDR2 reads SQIVND (reference sequence). The CDR3 sequence is 15 residues long. CDR3 in DNA: TGTGCCAGTAGTATGTCCCGGGACAGGGTTTACGAGCAGTACTTC. Encoded protein: CASSMSRDRVYEQYF.

Worth noting for this clone: Distinct nucleotide sequences in the sample also encode this CDR3. The V gene is TRBV12-3 or TRBV12-4, the J gene TRBJ2-5; D gene uncertain. Trimming took 2 bases from V and 5 from J, leaving 3 bases between them. This CDR3 spans 11 amino acids. CDR3 in DNA: TGTGCCAGCAGTTTAAGGGAGACCCAGTACTTC. This sequence encodes CASSLRETQYF.

On this clone itself: A read error may account for a junction end that differs from germline. The chain recombines TRBV29-1 with TRBJ1-6, with TRBD1 matching over 7 bases. The CDR3 has 10 residues. Germline CDR1 is SQVTM and CDR2 is ANQGSEA. CDR3: CSVLEDRLYF. CDR3 coding DNA: TGCAGCGTTTTAGAGGACAGGCTCTACTTT.

V is TRBV12-3 or TRBV12-4 and J is TRBJ2-1; TRBD2 matches at 9 bases. This CDR3 is 13 amino acids long. With V trimmed by 7 bases and J by 10 bases, 8 bases remained unmatched. CDR3 sequence: CASTSGGTREQFF. The CDR3 region has the DNA TGTGCCAGCACCAGCGGGGGGACGCGAGAGCAGTTCTTC.

This clone has a single count. The V gene is TRBV19, the J gene TRBJ2-1; TRBD2 matches 10 bases. Germline trimming cut 4 bases from V and 5 bases from J; bases unmatched to any gene: 11. The germline CDR1 and CDR2 sequences are LNHDA and SQIVND (reference sequence). This CDR3 is built from 17 residues. The CDR3: CASSKPPSGRVNNEQFF. The CDR3 bases are TGTGCCAGTAGTAAACCCCCAAGCGGGAGGGTTAACAATGAGCAGTTCTTC. The full variable domain, completed using reference TRBV19 and TRBJ2-1, is DGGITQSPKYLFRKEGQNVTLSCEQNLNHDAMYWYRQDPGQGLRLIYYSQIVNDFQKGDIAEGYSVSREKKESFPLTVTSAQKNPTAFYLCASSKPPSGRVNNEQFFGPGTRLTVL.